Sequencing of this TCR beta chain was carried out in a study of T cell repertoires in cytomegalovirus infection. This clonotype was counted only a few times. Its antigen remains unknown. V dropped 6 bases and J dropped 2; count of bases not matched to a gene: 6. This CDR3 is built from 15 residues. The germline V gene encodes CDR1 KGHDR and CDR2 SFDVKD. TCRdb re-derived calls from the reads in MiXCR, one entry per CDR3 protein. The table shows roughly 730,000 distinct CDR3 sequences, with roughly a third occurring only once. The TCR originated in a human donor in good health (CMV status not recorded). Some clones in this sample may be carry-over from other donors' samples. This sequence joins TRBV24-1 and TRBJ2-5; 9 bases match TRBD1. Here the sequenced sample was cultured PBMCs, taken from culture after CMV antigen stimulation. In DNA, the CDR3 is TGTGCCACCAGTCCCTCCGGGACAGGGCAAGAGACCCAGTACTTC. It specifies CATSPSGTGQETQYF.